The 3 T cell receptor beta chains presented below share a single source sample, sequenced in a study of a mutant IDH1 vaccine in newly diagnosed glioma. Time point reported: week 35, safety follow-up. Topical imiquimod was applied with each vaccine dose, which held 300 ug of mutant IDH1 20-mer peptide. Profiling relied on immunoSEQ multiplex PCR, and the TCRdb table lists in-frame clones only, not all of them. The data contain about 46,000 clones, 85% to 95% of them singletons. Antigens of these TCRs are unknown. Sequencing was performed on PBMCs, taken from a glioma patient whose treatment included an IDH1 peptide vaccine. These TCRs come from a middle-aged man with glioma.

This clone appeared once. The chain couples TRBV11-2 to TRBJ1-1; 9 nucleotides align to TRBD1. The CDR3 extends over 14 amino acids. Germline CDR1 and CDR2: SGHAT and FQNNGV. The V and J ends lost 3 bases and 7 bases, in that order; junction bases with no gene match: 6. The CDR3 is CASSFTGGLGEAFF. CDR3 sequence (DNA): TGTGCCAGCAGCTTCACAGGGGGCTTGGGTGAAGCTTTCTTT. Based on the CDR3 plus reference TRBV11-2 and TRBJ1-1, the full variable domain is EAGVAQSPRYKIIEKRQSVAFWCNPISGHATLYWYQQILGQGPKLLIQFQNNGVVDDSQLPKDRFSAERLKGVDSTLKIQPAKLEDSAVYLCASSFTGGLGEAFFGQGTRLTVV.

This rearrangement joins TRBV7-8 to TRBJ2-7, with TRBD1 matching over 7 bases. The CDR3 is 16 amino acids. V gave up 4 bases and J gave up 4 bases; unmatched junction bases: 13. CDR1 SGHVS and CDR2 FQNEAQ come from the germline V gene. CDR3 sequence reads: CASSSSPGGVGYEQYF. The CDR3 nucleotides are TGTGCCAGCAGCTCCAGCCCAGGGGGAGTGGGGTACGAGCAGTACTTC. The full variable domain, rest sourced from reference TRBV7-8 and TRBJ2-7, is GAGVSQSPRYKVAKRGQDVALRCDPISGHVSLFWYQQALGQGPEFLTYFQNEAQLDKSGLPSDRFFAERPEGSVSTLKIQRTQQEDSAVYLCASSSSPGGVGYEQYFGPGTRLTVT.

V is TRBV19 and J is TRBJ2-5; no reliable D call. Germline CDR1 is LNHDA and CDR2 is SQIVND (reference sequence). This CDR3 region has 15 residues. The V and J ends lost 6 bases and 5 bases respectively, with 19 bases between them. The CDR3 nucleotides read TGTGCCAGTAGCGCCCGGGCGGCAGAAGTGGAGACCCAGTACTTC. Amino acid sequence: CASSARAAEVETQYF.